The next 14 T cell receptor beta chains were all read from a single sample in a study of blood T cell repertoires in COVID-19. Assay used: immunoSEQ multiplex PCR; TCRdb lists only in-frame clones, some missing. The sample lists 200,000 to 250,000 clones; 81% were seen once. Sequenced material: PBMCs or T cells enriched from blood (not recorded which). These receptors all stem from a man aged 40-49 years who had recovered from COVID-19.

This clone was counted a few times. The CDR3 nucleotides read TGTGCCTGCCAGTCCGGGACAGGGGGCGATTCGGGAGGCTACACCTTC. Amino acids: CACQSGTGGDSGGYTF. This chain joins TRBV30 and TRBJ1-2, with 12 bases identical to TRBD1. There are 16 residues in the CDR3. After removal of 6 bases from V and 8 bases from J, the junction contained 16 bases not matched to a gene. Germline V gene sequence: CDR1 GTSNPN, CDR2 SVGIG (reference sequence).

The rearrangement uses TRBV6-5 and TRBJ2-3, with no clear D. V was cut by 1 base and J by 2 bases, with 10 bases left in between. Germline CDR1 reads MNHEY; CDR2 reads SVGAGI. The CDR3 consists of 15 residues. The CDR3 nucleotides read TGTGCCAGCAGTTACTGGTATAGATCCACAGATACGCAGTATTTT. Its translation is CASSYWYRSTDTQYF.

This sequence joins TRBV7-8 and TRBJ2-7; tentatively, D is TRBD2 (5 bases). From germline, CDR1 is SGHVS and CDR2 FQNEAQ. The CDR3 spans 14 residues. The V end was cut by 5 bases, the J end by 2 bases, with 13 bases between. The CDR3, as DNA: TGTGCCAGCAGCCCAAGCGGTGTCCCCTACGAGCAGTACTTC. It encodes CASSPSGVPYEQYF.

The rearrangement links TRBV19 to TRBJ1-2, with D maybe TRBD1 (6 bases). Germline V CDR1 and CDR2: LNHDA, SQIVND (reference sequence). The CDR3 runs to 16 residues. Trimming cost V 3 bases and J 4 bases, with 18 bases left between them. The CDR3 DNA reads as TGTGCCAGTAGTATCCTGTCCCTCAGGGGCTTCTATGGCTACACCTTC. This encodes CASSILSLRGFYGYTF.

The chain combines TRBV19 with TRBJ2-7; the match to TRBD1 covers 9 bases. J was trimmed by 7 bases and V by 8 bases; bases with no gene match: 9. Germline V gene lookup returns CDR1 LNHDA and CDR2 SQIVND (reference sequence). This CDR3 is built from 13 residues. DNA for the CDR3: TGTGCCAGTGGGACAGGGCTCGTCGGGGAGCAGTACTTC. Its protein product is CASGTGLVGEQYF. The entire variable domain, with the rest obtained from reference TRBV19 and TRBJ2-7, is as follows: DGGITQSPKYLFRKEGQNVTLSCEQNLNHDAMYWYRQDPGQGLRLIYYSQIVNDFQKGDIAEGYSVSREKKESFPLTVTSAQKNPTAFYLCASGTGLVGEQYFGPGTRLTVT.

The rearrangement uses TRBV24-1 and TRBJ2-1; 11 nucleotides align to TRBD2. This CDR3 region has 15 residues. Trimming at V came to 3 bases and at J to 9 bases, leaving 6 bases not matched to a gene. Germline CDR1 is KGHDR and CDR2 is SFDVKD. CDR3 amino acids: CATSDRTSGRGEQFF. Written as DNA, the CDR3 is TGTGCCACCAGTGATCGTACTAGCGGGAGAGGTGAGCAGTTCTTC.

This sequence joins TRBV27 and TRBJ2-7; perhaps TRBD1 as D (6 bases). V lost 5 bases, J lost 3 bases, and 11 bases lay in between. Germline CDR1 and CDR2: MNHEY and SMNVEV (reference sequence). This CDR3 is 13 amino acids long. The CDR3 nucleotides are TGTGCCAGCAGTCCACAGGGAAACTACGAGCAGTACTTC. It yields the protein CASSPQGNYEQYF.

This clone was counted a single time. The rearrangement joins TRBV5-4 to TRBJ1-6; tentatively, D is TRBD1 (5 bases). The CDR3 has 15 residues. Germline CDR1 SGHNT, CDR2 YYREEE (reference sequence). V lost 4 bases and J lost 5, with 13 bases in between. The CDR3 is CASSPRQPNNSPLHF. The DNA of the CDR3 is TGTGCCAGCAGCCCCCGACAGCCAAATAATTCACCCCTCCACTTT.

The chain links TRBV27 to TRBJ1-1, with D uncertain. The CDR3 sequence is 12 residues long. Trimming cost V 2 bases and J 7 bases, with 8 bases left between them. Germline assignment: CDR1 MNHEY and CDR2 SMNVEV (reference sequence). CDR3 residues: CASSLRRGEAFF. The CDR3 nucleotides read TGTGCCAGCAGTTTAAGGCGAGGTGAAGCTTTCTTT.

The chain carries TRBV2 and TRBJ2-3; 8 bases align to TRBD2. The trim removed 4 bases at V and 2 bases at J, leaving 11 bases unmatched. This CDR3 comprises 17 residues. Germline CDR1 is SNHLY and CDR2 is FYNNEI. This CDR3 is CASSGLTSGFFTDTQYF. The CDR3 nucleotides read TGTGCCAGCAGTGGACTAACTAGCGGATTTTTCACAGATACGCAGTATTTT.

The gene calls are TRBV6-2 or TRBV6-3 and TRBJ1-1; TRBD1 is a possible D gene (6 bases). This CDR3 spans 15 amino acids. V gave up 2 bases and J gave up 3 bases, with 13 bases separating them. The germline V gene encodes CDR1 MNHEY and CDR2 SVGEGT. CDR3 nucleotides: TGTGCCAGCAGTTACAGTTCATGGACAGACACTGAAGCTTTCTTT. It is translated as CASSYSSWTDTEAFF.

The rearrangement joins TRBV9 to TRBJ2-1; possible D gene TRBD1, 5 bases. Germline V gene sequence: CDR1 SGDLS, CDR2 YYNGEE. The CDR3 contains 15 residues. V was shortened by 4 bases and J by 0 bases, with 11 bases between the two germline ends. In nucleotides, the CDR3 is TGTGCCAGCAGCCCTCAAGGGGCCTCCTACAATGAGCAGTTCTTC. Amino acids: CASSPQGASYNEQFF.

The J gene is TRBJ2-3, the V gene TRBV2, with unresolved D. The ends were cut back, 5 bases at V and 6 bases at J, with 6 bases in the middle. Looked up from germline, CDR1 is SNHLY and CDR2 is FYNNEI. There are 11 residues in the CDR3. CDR3 bases: TGTGCCAGCAGTACGAGGGATACGCAGTATTTT. It codes for CASSTRDTQYF.

The V gene is TRBV5-1, the J gene TRBJ1-1; possible D gene TRBD1, 6 bases. Trimming took 1 base from V and 4 from J, leaving 20 bases between them. CDR3 size: 17 residues. CDR1 SGHRS and CDR2 YFSETQ come from the germline V gene. Written as DNA, the CDR3 is TGCGCCAGCAGCTTGTTGGTGGGGGCCCTGAGAGGCACTGAAGCTTTCTTT. The encoded protein is CASSLLVGALRGTEAFF.